This note documents a single TCR beta chain sequence. Its antigen is not known. The source of the sample is a study of post-analysis software for immune sequencing data. For the study at large: Patients had relapsing-remitting, secondary progressive or progressive-relapsing multiple sclerosis; some lacked subtype.

Unique molecular identifiers were carried by the TCR beta cDNA libraries. About 460,000 cDNA molecules were obtained from approximately 1 to 10 million T cells. TCRdb used MiXCR to reprocess the PCR reads, holding one entry per CDR3 protein. The sample carries 750,000 to 900,000 distinct CDR3 sequences, 40% to 55% recorded once. Germline CDR1 and CDR2: LGHNA and YNFKEQ. This CDR3 region has 16 residues. The V gene end was trimmed by 1 base and the J gene end by 0 bases; junction bases not matched to a gene: 5. Findings of the study overall: TRBV5-6, TRBV5-1 and TRBV20-1 belonged to a set of about 5 TRBV segments that were more frequent in patients than controls. Strong co-clustering by F measure was evident for samples that had been prepared in the same batch. Multiple sclerosis patients had significantly lower normalized Chao1 diversity than controls.

The sequence was collected from a girl aged 10-17 years with multiple sclerosis. Sequencing used blood. V and J are TRBV4-2 and TRBJ2-7, with TRBD2 identical over 8 bases. CDR3 sequence: CASSQAIAGPSYEQYF. In DNA form, the CDR3 reads TGTGCCAGCAGCCAAGCGATAGCGGGGCCCTCCTACGAGCAGTACTTC.